The next 23 T cell receptor beta chains were all read from a single sample in a study of monozygotic twins with inflammatory bowel disease. TCRdb processed the 5' RACE reads again and assigns one entry to each CDR3 protein, with no DNA. Here the sample table reports fewer than 550,000 distinct CDR3 sequences. Sequencing was done on a sample of blood. The receptor set was obtained from a human donor with ulcerative colitis or Crohn's disease, or a healthy co-twin of an affected twin (not recorded which).

The CDR3 region is CASSGSGATDTQYF. This chain joins TRBV4-2 and TRBJ2-3; TCRdb's D call of TRBD2 is untestable without DNA. The CDR3 sequence is 14 residues long. The V gene's germline CDR1 is LGHNA and CDR2 YNFKEQ.

The chain links TRBV4-2 to TRBJ2-3; TCRdb's D gene call, TRBD2, goes unchecked for lack of DNA. The germline CDR1 and CDR2 sequences are LGHNA and YNFKEQ. The CDR3 spans 18 residues. The CDR3 reads CASSRDGSGTAGTDTQYF.

V is TRBV7-2 and J is TRBJ1-5. This CDR3 is 13 amino acids long. Germline-derived CDR1 and CDR2 are SGHTA and FQGNSA. This chain's CDR3 is CASSLVVNQPQHF.

This sequence joins TRBV7-2 and TRBJ2-3; TCRdb proposes TRBD1, but this gene call is untestable without DNA. The CDR3 sequence is 17 residues long. Germline V CDR1 and CDR2: SGHTA, FQGNSA. The CDR3 spells CASSPSIDRVSTDTQYF.

This chain joins TRBV5-1 and TRBJ1-5; the TCRdb call, TRBD1, lacks DNA for checking. This CDR3 is 13 amino acids long. CDR1 and CDR2 from the germline V gene are SGHRS and YFSETQ. CDR3: CASSSRDGEPQHF.

The genes are TRBV7-2 and TRBJ1-2. The CDR3 length is 16 residues. Germline CDR1 and CDR2: SGHTA and FQGNSA. This CDR3 reads CASSLVSSGSNYGYTF.

The V call is TRBV5-1, the J call TRBJ2-7; with no DNA, the TCRdb D assignment of TRBD2 cannot be verified. The germline gives CDR1 SGHRS, CDR2 YFSETQ. This CDR3 contains 15 residues. The CDR3 sequence: CASTDGTTSSYEQYF.

The rearrangement joins TRBV19 to TRBJ1-6; TCRdb indicates TRBD1, and absent DNA this call remains unverified. The CDR3 sequence is 14 residues long. Germline values: CDR1 LNHDA, CDR2 SQIVND (reference sequence). The CDR3 protein is CASKRGDYNSPLHF.

V is TRBV18 and J is TRBJ1-4; the D gene TCRdb calls, TRBD1, cannot be checked with no DNA. CDR1 and CDR2 (germline): KGHSH, LQKENI. CDR3 length: 14 amino acids. The CDR3 sequence: CASSSTGQGEKLFF. Drawing the rest from reference TRBV18 and TRBJ1-4, the complete variable domain is NAGVMQNPRHLVRRRGQEARLRCSPMKGHSHVYWYRQLPEEGLKFMVYLQKENIIDESGMPKERFSAEFPKEGPSILRIQQVVRGDSAAYFCASSSTGQGEKLFFGSGTQLSVL.

The chain joins TRBV4-2 to TRBJ2-2. The germline CDR1 and CDR2 sequences are LGHNA and YNFKEQ. This CDR3 has 13 residues. CDR3: CASSPDGIGELFF.

The V gene is TRBV5-1, the J gene TRBJ2-2; TCRdb picks TRBD2, but there is no DNA to check that call. Germline V gene data show CDR1 as SGHRS and CDR2 as YFSETQ. This CDR3 is built from 15 residues. CDR3 protein: CASGLTSGGTGELFF. The whole variable domain, remainder taken from reference TRBV5-1 and TRBJ2-2, is KAGVTQTPRYLIKTRGQQVTLSCSPISGHRSVSWYQQTPGQGLQFLFEYFSETQRNKGNFPGRFSGRQFSNSRSEMNVSTLELGDSALYLCASGLTSGGTGELFFGEGSRLTVL.

This rearrangement joins TRBV15 to TRBJ2-1; the TCRdb call, TRBD2, lacks DNA for checking. CDR3 length: 17 amino acids. Germline V gives CDR1 LNHNV, CDR2 YYDKDF (reference sequence). CDR3 residues: CATSRVAGGLSYNEQFF.

This chain uses TRBV7-9 with TRBJ1-5. Germline CDR1 and CDR2: SEHNR and FQNEAQ (reference sequence). The CDR3 runs to 14 residues. This CDR3 is CASSRRGFNQPQHF. Full variable domain (missing parts from reference TRBV7-9 and TRBJ1-5): DTGVSQNPRHKITKRGQNVTFRCDPISEHNRLYWYRQTLGQGPEFLTYFQNEAQLEKSRLLSDRFSAERPKGSFSTLEIQRTEQGDSAMYLCASSRRGFNQPQHFGDGTRLSIL.

This sequence joins TRBV20-1 and TRBJ1-4; with no DNA, the TCRdb D assignment of TRBD1 cannot be verified. Per the germline V gene, CDR1 is DFQATT and CDR2 is SNEGSKA (reference sequence). The CDR3 covers 13 residues. CDR3 loop: CSAGQGSNEKLFF.

The chain recombines TRBV25-1 with TRBJ1-1; TCRdb proposes TRBD1, but this gene call is untestable without DNA. This CDR3 comprises 15 residues. From germline, CDR1 is MGHDK and CDR2 SYGVNS. CDR3 region: CASSSRGGGGAEAFF.

The chain employs TRBV7-2 and TRBJ2-3; TCRdb designates TRBD1, a call that cannot be tested without DNA. The CDR3 is made up of 15 amino acids. Germline V gene data show CDR1 as SGHTA and CDR2 as FQGNSA. This CDR3 is CASSFLGGPTDTQYF. Complete variable domain (other parts from reference TRBV7-2 and TRBJ2-3): GAGVSQSPSNKVTEKGKDVELRCDPISGHTALYWYRQSLGQGLEFLIYFQGNSAPDKSGLPSDRFSAERTGGSVSTLTIQRTQQEDSAVYLCASSFLGGPTDTQYFGPGTRLTVL.

The chain has TRBV5-4 and TRBJ1-1. This CDR3 is built from 13 residues. The V gene's germline CDR1 is SGHNT and CDR2 YYREEE (reference sequence). The chain's CDR3 is CASSYDTNTEAFF.

The rearrangement joins TRBV2 to TRBJ2-1; absent DNA, TCRdb's TRBD2 call cannot be checked. In germline, CDR1 is SNHLY, CDR2 FYNNEI. This CDR3 spans 12 amino acids. The CDR3 is CASTISGPEQFF.

This sequence joins TRBV9 and TRBJ1-4; TCRdb calls TRBD1, which cannot be checked without DNA. This CDR3 contains 19 residues. Germline V gene lookup returns CDR1 SGDLS and CDR2 YYNGEE. The CDR3: CASSVEGTGSLPFNEKLFF.

CDR3 amino acids: CASSPLTPRQSNQPQHF. The rearrangement uses TRBV6-1 and TRBJ1-5; TCRdb picks TRBD1, but there is no DNA to check that call. The V gene's germline CDR1 is MNHNS and CDR2 SASEGT. CDR3 length: 17 amino acids.

The V gene is TRBV29-1, the J gene TRBJ2-2; TCRdb proposes TRBD1, but this gene call is untestable without DNA. The CDR3 sequence is 14 residues long. Germline V gene lookup returns CDR1 SQVTM and CDR2 ANQGSEA. CDR3 in amino acids: CSVFSGINTGELFF.

The chain couples TRBV6-5 to TRBJ1-5; with no DNA, the TCRdb D assignment of TRBD1 cannot be verified. The CDR3 loop spans 14 amino acids. Per germline, CDR1 MNHEY and CDR2 SVGAGI. This chain's CDR3 is CASSYLQGGQPQHF.

The chain has TRBV18 and TRBJ1-1; as DNA is missing, the TRBD1 call by TCRdb cannot be tested. Germline CDR1 and CDR2: KGHSH and LQKENI. The CDR3 covers 14 residues. This CDR3 is CASGQGATNTEAFF.